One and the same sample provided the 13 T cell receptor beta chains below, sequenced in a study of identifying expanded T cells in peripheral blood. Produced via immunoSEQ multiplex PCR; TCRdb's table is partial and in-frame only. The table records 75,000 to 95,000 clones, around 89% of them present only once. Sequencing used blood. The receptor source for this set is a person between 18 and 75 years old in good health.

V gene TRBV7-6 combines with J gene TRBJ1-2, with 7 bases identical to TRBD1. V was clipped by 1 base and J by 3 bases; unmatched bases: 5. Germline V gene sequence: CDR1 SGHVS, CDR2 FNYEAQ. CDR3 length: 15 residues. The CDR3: CASSLGEGAYYGYTF. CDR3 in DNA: TGTGCCAGCAGCTTAGGGGAGGGGGCTTACTATGGCTACACCTTC.

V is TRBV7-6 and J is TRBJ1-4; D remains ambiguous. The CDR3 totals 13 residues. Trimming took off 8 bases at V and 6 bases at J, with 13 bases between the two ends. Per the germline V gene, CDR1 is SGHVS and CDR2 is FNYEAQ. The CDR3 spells CASQARPDEKLFF. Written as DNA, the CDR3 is TGTGCCAGCCAGGCGCGACCTGATGAAAAACTGTTTTTT. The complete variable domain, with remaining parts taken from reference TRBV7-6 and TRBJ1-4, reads GAGVSQSPRYKVTKRGQDVALRCDPISGHVSLYWYRQALGQGPEFLTYFNYEAQQDKSGLPNDRFSAERPEGSISTLTIQRTEQRDSAMYRCASQARPDEKLFFGSGTQLSVL.

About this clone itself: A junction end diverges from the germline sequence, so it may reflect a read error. The CDR3 DNA is TGTGCCAGCAGCTTCAATTCGGGGGGCTCAATAAGCTTT. Protein product: CASSFNSGGSISF. V usage is TRBV5-6 and J usage is TRBJ1-3; tentative D call: TRBD1 (6 bases). Germline assignment: CDR1 SGHDT and CDR2 YYEEEE. CDR3 length equals 13 residues.

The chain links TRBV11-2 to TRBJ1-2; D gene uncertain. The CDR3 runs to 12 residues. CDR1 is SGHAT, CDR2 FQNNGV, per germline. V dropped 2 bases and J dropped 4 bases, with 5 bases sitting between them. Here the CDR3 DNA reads TGTGCCAGCAGCTTATCGGTCTATGGCTACACCTTC. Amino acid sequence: CASSLSVYGYTF.

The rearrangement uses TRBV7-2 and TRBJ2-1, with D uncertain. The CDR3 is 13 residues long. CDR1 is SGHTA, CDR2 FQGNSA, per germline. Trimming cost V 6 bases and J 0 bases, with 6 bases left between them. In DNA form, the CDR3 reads TGTGCCAGCAGTGCCACCTCCTACAATGAGCAGTTCTTC. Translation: CASSATSYNEQFF. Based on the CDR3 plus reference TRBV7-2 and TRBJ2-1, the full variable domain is GAGVSQSPSNKVTEKGKDVELRCDPISGHTALYWYRQSLGQGLEFLIYFQGNSAPDKSGLPSDRFSAERTGGSVSTLTIQRTQQEDSAVYLCASSATSYNEQFFGPGTRLTVL.

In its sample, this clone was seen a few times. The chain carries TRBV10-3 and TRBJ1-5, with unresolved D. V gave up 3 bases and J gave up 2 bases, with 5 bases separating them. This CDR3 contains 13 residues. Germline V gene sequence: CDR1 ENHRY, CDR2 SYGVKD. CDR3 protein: CAISEGGNQPQHF. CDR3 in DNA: TGTGCCATCAGTGAAGGCGGCAATCAGCCCCAGCATTTT.

CDR3 loop: CASSLSGGGGNGYTF. The CDR3 DNA sequence: TGTGCCAGCAGCTTGTCAGGGGGAGGAGGCAATGGCTACACCTTC. This chain links TRBV5-5 with TRBJ1-2, with 7 nucleotides matching TRBD1. After removal of 1 base from V and 6 bases from J, the junction contained 9 bases not matched to a gene. CDR3 size: 15 residues. From germline, CDR1 is SGHKS and CDR2 YYEKEE (reference sequence).

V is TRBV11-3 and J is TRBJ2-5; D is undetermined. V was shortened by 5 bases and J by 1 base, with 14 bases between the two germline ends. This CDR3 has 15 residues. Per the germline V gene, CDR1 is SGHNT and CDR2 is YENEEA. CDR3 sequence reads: CASSRGEAIQETQYF. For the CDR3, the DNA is TGTGCCAGCAGCCGAGGTGAGGCGATCCAAGAGACCCAGTACTTC.

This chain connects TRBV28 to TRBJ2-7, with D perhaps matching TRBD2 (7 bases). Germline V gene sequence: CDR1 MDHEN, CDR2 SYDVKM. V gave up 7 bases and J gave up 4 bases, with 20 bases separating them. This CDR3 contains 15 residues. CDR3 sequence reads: CASTDSRGGKYEQYF. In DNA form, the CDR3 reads TGTGCCAGCACCGACTCGAGGGGGGGGAAATACGAGCAGTACTTC.

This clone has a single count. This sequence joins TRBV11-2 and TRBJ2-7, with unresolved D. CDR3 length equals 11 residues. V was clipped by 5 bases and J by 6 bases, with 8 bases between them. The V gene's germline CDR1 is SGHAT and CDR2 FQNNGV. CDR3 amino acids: CASSRISEQYF. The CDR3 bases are TGTGCCAGCAGCCGAATTAGCGAGCAGTACTTC.

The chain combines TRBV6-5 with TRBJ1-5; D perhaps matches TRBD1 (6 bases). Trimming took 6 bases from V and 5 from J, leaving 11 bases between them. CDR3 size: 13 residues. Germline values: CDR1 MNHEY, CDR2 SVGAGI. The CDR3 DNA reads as TGTGCCAGCAGCGACAGGTGGGATCAGCCCCAGCATTTT. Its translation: CASSDRWDQPQHF.

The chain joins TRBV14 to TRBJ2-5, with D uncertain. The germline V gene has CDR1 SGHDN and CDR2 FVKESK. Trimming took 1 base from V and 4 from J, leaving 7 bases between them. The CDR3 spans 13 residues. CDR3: CASSQGARETQYF. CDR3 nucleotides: TGTGCCAGCAGCCAAGGGGCTAGAGAGACCCAGTACTTC.

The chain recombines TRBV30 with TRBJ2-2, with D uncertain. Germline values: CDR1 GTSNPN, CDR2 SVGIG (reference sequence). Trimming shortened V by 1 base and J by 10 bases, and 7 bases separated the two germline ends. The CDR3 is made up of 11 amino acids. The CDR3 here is CAWSGQVELFF. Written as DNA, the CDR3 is TGTGCCTGGAGTGGGCAGGTGGAGCTGTTTTTT.